Shown below are 13 T cell receptor beta chains from a single sample sequenced in a study of PD-1 blockade in classical Hodgkin lymphoma. Method: immunoSEQ multiplex PCR; TCRdb's copy keeps in-frame clones and lacks some. Found here are around 13,000 clones, over 75% of them singletons; the top ten hold 24%. There was relapse after autologous stem cell transplantation in every patient, and there was variation in brentuximab vedotin exposure. The specimen comprised peripheral blood mononuclear cells (PBMCs), sampled at baseline. The receptors shown here come from a human donor with classical Hodgkin lymphoma.

J is TRBJ1-4 and V is TRBV5-6; 8 nucleotides align to TRBD1. This CDR3 contains 15 residues. CDR1 is SGHDT, CDR2 YYEEEE, per germline. V was pared by 4 bases and J by 8 bases, with 10 bases of the junction left unmatched. DNA of the CDR3: TGTGCCAGCAGCCGGGTAGGGACAGGCGGAGAAAAACTGTTTTTT. Its protein is CASSRVGTGGEKLFF.

V gene TRBV14 combines with J gene TRBJ1-3, with unresolved D. Germline V CDR1 and CDR2: SGHDN, FVKESK. CDR3 length equals 14 residues. The V end was cut by 4 bases, the J end by 1 base, with 8 bases between. CDR3 loop: CASSRSMSGNTIYF. In DNA, the CDR3 is TGTGCCAGCAGCCGGAGTATGTCTGGAAACACCATATATTTT.

The gene calls are TRBV7-2 and TRBJ2-1; D possibly corresponds to TRBD1 (5 bases). Trimming shortened V by 1 base and J by 4 bases, and 14 bases separated the two germline ends. The CDR3 totals 16 residues. Germline assignment: CDR1 SGHTA and CDR2 FQGNSA. CDR3 amino acids: CASSLGTRQRYNEQFF. Here the CDR3 DNA reads TGTGCCAGCAGCTTAGGAACGAGACAGAGATACAATGAGCAGTTCTTC.

V usage is TRBV7-2 and J usage is TRBJ2-3; TRBD1 matches at 11 bases. The CDR3 consists of 15 residues. J was trimmed by 8 bases and V by 1 base; bases with no gene match: 5. Germline CDR1 and CDR2: SGHTA and FQGNSA. CDR3 sequence reads: CASSLGGQGGGTQYF. The CDR3 DNA follows: TGTGCCAGCAGCTTAGGGGGACAGGGGGGCGGTACGCAGTATTTT.

V and J are TRBV21-1 and TRBJ1-1; TRBD1, as called in the table, went unchecked against the DNA. TRBV21-1 is a pseudogene segment. This CDR3 has 14 residues. The CDR3 region has the DNA TGTGCCAGCAGCAAAAGACAGGTGAACACTGAAGCTTTCTTT. This sequence encodes CASSKRQVNTEAFF.

V is TRBV5-1 and J is TRBJ2-7, with TRBD1 as a possible D gene (6 bases). V shed 4 bases and J shed 7 bases, with 21 bases lying between them. CDR1 and CDR2 from the germline V gene are SGHRS and YFSETQ. The CDR3 is 15 amino acids. The CDR3 here is CASSPGGVGTSEQYF. In nucleotides, the CDR3 is TGCGCCAGCAGCCCTGGGGGCGTCGGTACGTCTGAGCAGTACTTC.

By sample share, this clone is medium-sized. This chain connects TRBV21-1 to TRBJ1-2. TRBV21-1 is deemed a pseudogene. The CDR3 runs 15 residues. CDR3 sequence: CASFGLLGQNYGYTF. The CDR3 DNA reads as TGTGCCAGCTTTGGGTTACTAGGACAAAACTATGGCTACACCTTC.

A few counts support this clone. The gene calls are TRBV6-5 and TRBJ2-1; a weak D match, TRBD1 (5 bases). Trimming took 1 base from V and 3 from J, leaving 7 bases between them. The V gene's germline CDR1 is MNHEY and CDR2 SVGAGI. The CDR3 runs to 14 residues. CDR3 protein: CASSYLGVYNEQFF. CDR3 DNA sequence: TGTGCCAGCAGTTACTTAGGGGTCTACAATGAGCAGTTCTTC.

The chain couples TRBV6-5 to TRBJ2-1, with D maybe TRBD2 (5 bases). The CDR3 totals 16 residues. CDR1 is MNHEY and CDR2 is SVGAGI in the germline V gene. Trimming cost V 2 bases and J 8 bases, with 19 bases left between them. In DNA form, the CDR3 reads TGTGCCAGCAGTTACGGCCGGCTAGCATCGCTCGATGAGCAGTTCTTC. It translates to CASSYGRLASLDEQFF.

Of note for this clone: The junction departs from the called germline gene at one end, perhaps through a read error. V is TRBV6-6 and J is TRBJ2-1, with TRBD1 matching 8 bases. This CDR3 is 16 amino acids long. The germline gives CDR1 MNHNY, CDR2 SVGAGI (reference sequence). The CDR3 region has the DNA TGTGCCAGCAGTTACTCCAACAGGGGGTCCTACAATGGGCAGTTCTTC. Its protein is CASSYSNRGSYNGQFF.

This CDR3 reads CASSLHQPQHF. The CDR3 coding sequence is TGTGCCAGCAGTCTCCATCAGCCCCAGCATTTT. This chain links TRBV6-5 with TRBJ1-5; unclear D gene. V shed 5 bases and J shed 5 bases, with 4 bases lying between them. The CDR3 has 11 amino acids. Germline V gives CDR1 MNHEY, CDR2 SVGAGI.

The chain has TRBV10-2 and TRBJ1-2, with a weak D call TRBD1 (5 bases). Germline V gene sequence: CDR1 WSHSY, CDR2 SAAADI. This CDR3 comprises 19 residues. Trimming removed 6 bases at V and 4 bases at J, with 30 bases between. The CDR3 region has the DNA TGCGCCAGCAGGCCTCCTCCGGGACGGCGAATGGGGGGACTCTATGGCTACACCTTC. This translates into CASRPPPGRRMGGLYGYTF.

The chain joins TRBV4-3 to TRBJ1-2; TRBD1 aligns across 9 bases. This CDR3 spans 15 amino acids. Germline loops: CDR1 LGHNA, CDR2 YSLEER. After removal of 0 bases from V and 3 bases from J, the junction contained 2 bases not matched to a gene. The CDR3 sequence: CASSQDTGGYYGYTF. The CDR3 DNA is TGCGCCAGCAGCCAAGATACAGGGGGCTACTATGGCTACACCTTC.